The present T cell receptor (beta chain) was sequenced within a study of blood T cell repertoires in COVID-19. Study in general: Sites across the United States, Italy and Spain contributed samples from acute and convalescent COVID-19. Nucleic acid was either cDNA or gDNA, and it came from T cells, B-cell-depleted T cells, or PBMCs.

In the source study's methods: Amplifying reference gene primers gave estimates of nucleated cell counts. This table comes from immunoSEQ multiplex PCR, and its TCRdb copy is limited to in-frame clones, with some not included. V and J calls and clone size come straight from that table; D and trimming were deduced from the DNA. The table has some 200,000 clones, about 92% seen once. The V and J ends lost 3 bases and 7 bases respectively, with 10 bases between them. Per the germline V gene, CDR1 is KGHSH and CDR2 is LQKENI. The CDR3 has 13 residues. The sample taken for sequencing was peripheral blood. This sequence joins TRBV18 and TRBJ2-1, with D perhaps matching TRBD2 (6 bases). This clonotype originated in a man in his thirties or forties with acute or convalescent COVID-19. This CDR3 reads CASSPGSRNEQFF. CDR3 sequence (DNA): TGTGCCAGCTCACCCGGGAGTAGAAATGAGCAGTTCTTC.